One sample yielded the 27 T cell receptor beta chains listed below, sequenced in a study of cytomegalovirus exposure and HLA in healthy donors. Vbeta (60) and Jbeta (13) primers were used in the PCR. Data came from immunoSEQ multiplex PCR; TCRdb stores just in-frame clones and leaves some out. The sample has roughly 140,000 clones, more than 75% seen once; the top ten hold over 2%. The material sequenced was PBMCs. The receptor set was obtained from a woman younger than 35 in good health and CMV-seropositive.

The V gene is TRBV18, the J gene TRBJ1-1; 8 bases line up with TRBD1. The trim removed 4 bases at V and 6 bases at J, leaving 10 bases unmatched. The germline V gene encodes CDR1 KGHSH and CDR2 LQKENI. The CDR3 runs to 15 residues. The CDR3 DNA follows: TGTGCCAGCTCACTCGAAGGGACAGGACTTTCTGAAGCTTTCTTT. Translation: CASSLEGTGLSEAFF.

V is TRBV7-2 and J is TRBJ2-7; 8 nucleotides align to TRBD2. Germline loops: CDR1 SGHTA, CDR2 FQGNSA. This CDR3 has 15 amino acids. With V trimmed by 1 base and J by 4 bases, 6 bases remained unmatched. CDR3 loop: CASSLGGSGAYEQYF. The CDR3 DNA is TGTGCCAGCAGCTTAGGAGGTAGCGGGGCGTACGAGCAGTACTTC.

The chain joins TRBV28 to TRBJ2-7; D possibly corresponds to TRBD2 (6 bases). The CDR3 is 13 amino acids. Trimming pared 4 bases from V and 4 bases from J, leaving 11 bases between. Germline values: CDR1 MDHEN, CDR2 SYDVKM. The CDR3 DNA follows: TGTGCCAGCAGTTCAGGAGGGCGGTACGAGCAGTACTTC. It specifies CASSSGGRYEQYF.

V is TRBV9 and J is TRBJ2-3; weak D call: TRBD2 (6 bases). V lost 1 base and J lost 3, with 9 bases in between. CDR1 and CDR2 from the germline V gene are SGDLS and YYNGEE. This CDR3 is built from 14 residues. As DNA, the CDR3 is TGTGCCAGCAGCGTATCTGGACTAACAGATACGCAGTATTTT. It yields the protein CASSVSGLTDTQYF. Full variable domain (rest looked up from reference TRBV9 and TRBJ2-3): DSGVTQTPKHLITATGQRVTLRCSPRSGDLSVYWYQQSLDQGLQFLIQYYNGEERAKGNILERFSAQQFPDLHSELNLSSLELGDSALYFCASSVSGLTDTQYFGPGTRLTVL.

V and J are TRBV5-1 and TRBJ2-2, with 10 nucleotides matching TRBD2. Germline V gene sequence: CDR1 SGHRS, CDR2 YFSETQ. This CDR3 has 18 amino acids. V shed 0 bases and J 0 bases; nucleotides not matched to a gene: 5. CDR3 loop: CASSLELAGDPNTGELFF. CDR3 nucleotide sequence: TGCGCCAGCAGCTTGGAGCTAGCGGGGGATCCGAACACCGGGGAGCTGTTTTTT.

This chain links TRBV19 with TRBJ2-7, with 9 positions matching TRBD1. V gave up 3 bases and J gave up 4 bases; unmatched junction bases: 7. Germline V gene lookup returns CDR1 LNHDA and CDR2 SQIVND (reference sequence). The CDR3 has 15 residues. CDR3 loop: CASSIVGTGKYEQYF. In nucleotides, the CDR3 is TGTGCCAGTAGTATCGTCGGGACAGGGAAATACGAGCAGTACTTC.

This chain links TRBV6-4 with TRBJ2-6, with D tentatively TRBD1 (6 bases). CDR3 length: 18 amino acids. CDR1 MRHNA and CDR2 SNTAGT come from the germline V gene. The V end lost 5 bases, the J end lost 1 base, and 18 bases lay between the germline ends. CDR3 bases: TGTGCCAGCAGTCCGCGCGGACAGTTGTCTTCTGGGGCCAACGTCCTGACTTTC. This encodes CASSPRGQLSSGANVLTF.

The chain uses TRBV9 and TRBJ1-6, with D possibly being TRBD1 (6 bases). V lost 1 base and J 8 bases, leaving 13 bases between the germline ends. The CDR3 contains 15 residues. Germline V lookup: CDR1 SGDLS, CDR2 YYNGEE. CDR3 nucleotides: TGTGCCAGCAGCGTATTCGAGGGGGACGATTCACCCCTCCACTTT. It codes for CASSVFEGDDSPLHF.

The chain joins TRBV9 to TRBJ2-6; 7 bases are shared with TRBD1. The J segment lost 0 bases and the V segment lost 2 bases, leaving 5 bases of the junction unmatched. Germline assignment: CDR1 SGDLS and CDR2 YYNGEE. The CDR3 covers 17 residues. CDR3 bases: TGTGCCAGCAGCGTCCGGGACAGCTTCTCTGGGGCCAACGTCCTGACTTTC. Translating gives CASSVRDSFSGANVLTF. Supplemented by reference TRBV9 and TRBJ2-6, the full variable domain reads DSGVTQTPKHLITATGQRVTLRCSPRSGDLSVYWYQQSLDQGLQFLIQYYNGEERAKGNILERFSAQQFPDLHSELNLSSLELGDSALYFCASSVRDSFSGANVLTFGAGSRLTVL.

V is TRBV30 and J is TRBJ1-1; a possible D gene is TRBD1 (5 bases). V lost 4 bases and J lost 3, with 12 bases in between. The CDR3 covers 13 residues. Looked up from germline, CDR1 is GTSNPN and CDR2 is SVGIG (reference sequence). CDR3 loop: CAWTLTDYTEAFF. In DNA, the CDR3 is TGTGCCTGGACTTTGACAGACTACACTGAAGCTTTCTTT. The full variable domain, completed using reference TRBV30 and TRBJ1-1, is SQTIHQWPATLVQPVGSPLSLECTVEGTSNPNLYWYRQAAGRGLQLLFYSVGIGQISSEVPQNLSASRPQDRQFILSSKKLLLSDSGFYLCAWTLTDYTEAFFGQGTRLTVV.

This clone was picked up a small number of times. The junction differs from germline at one of its ends, possibly a read error. The chain employs TRBV6-1 and TRBJ1-3; 11 bases fit TRBD1. Germline V lookup: CDR1 MNHNS, CDR2 SASEGT. The length of the CDR3 is 16 residues. The CDR3 DNA reads as TGTGCCAGCAGAGAAGGGACAGGGGGGTCTGGAAACACCATATATTTT. Its protein product is CASREGTGGSGNTIYF.

The chain has TRBV2 and TRBJ1-5; 9 nucleotides match TRBD1. CDR3 length: 15 amino acids. V was pared by 7 bases and J by 5 bases, with 9 bases of the junction left unmatched. The V gene's germline CDR1 is SNHLY and CDR2 FYNNEI. The CDR3 reads CASNGGQGTYQPQHF. The CDR3 nucleotides read TGTGCCAGCAATGGGGGACAGGGAACCTATCAGCCCCAGCATTTT.

This chain connects TRBV19 to TRBJ1-4; tentative D call: TRBD1 (6 bases). Germline V gene data show CDR1 as LNHDA and CDR2 as SQIVND (reference sequence). V lost 4 bases to trimming and J lost 5 bases, with 14 bases between them. The CDR3 length is 15 residues. In nucleotides, the CDR3 is TGTGCCAGTAGTACTCAGGGGACCGCGAATGAAAAACTGTTTTTT. It codes for CASSTQGTANEKLFF.

This clone appeared once. The chain recombines TRBV27 with TRBJ2-7; TRBD1 matches 7 bases. Losses at the gene ends were 6 bases for V and 2 bases for J; bases not matched to a gene: 7. This CDR3 has 14 residues. Germline loops: CDR1 MNHEY, CDR2 SMNVEV (reference sequence). The CDR3 region is CASRRYRGPYEQYF. In DNA, the CDR3 is TGTGCCAGCAGGCGGTACAGGGGCCCCTACGAGCAGTACTTC.

The rearrangement links TRBV5-6 to TRBJ2-7; 9 bases line up with TRBD2. V shed 3 bases and J 5 bases; nucleotides not matched to a gene: 6. Germline V gene lookup returns CDR1 SGHDT and CDR2 YYEEEE. The CDR3 extends over 14 amino acids. Here the CDR3 reads CASSSGLAFDEQYF. In DNA, the CDR3 is TGTGCCAGCAGCTCGGGACTAGCCTTCGACGAGCAGTACTTC.

The chain uses TRBV7-6 and TRBJ2-1; 11 bases line up with TRBD2. The CDR3 contains 14 residues. J was trimmed by 6 bases and V by 6 bases; bases with no gene match: 4. Germline CDR1 is SGHVS and CDR2 is FNYEAQ. The CDR3 loop is CASRLSGGANEQFF. Here the CDR3 DNA reads TGTGCCAGCAGACTTAGCGGGGGGGCCAATGAGCAGTTCTTC.

J is TRBJ1-6 and V is TRBV6-5, with D perhaps matching TRBD1 (5 bases). V was shortened by 3 bases and J by 9 bases, with 9 bases between the two germline ends. Per the germline V gene, CDR1 is MNHEY and CDR2 is SVGAGI. This CDR3 comprises 13 residues. CDR3 loop: CASSYRGGSPLHF. Here the CDR3 DNA reads TGTGCCAGCAGTTATCGGGGGGGTTCACCCCTCCACTTT.

The J gene is TRBJ2-7, the V gene TRBV18; possible D gene TRBD1, 6 bases. The germline gives CDR1 KGHSH, CDR2 LQKENI. The CDR3 totals 14 residues. Trimming left V 4 bases short and J 2 bases short, with 12 bases between. The chain's CDR3 is CASSRQGSTYEQYF. In DNA form, the CDR3 reads TGTGCCAGCTCACGGCAGGGGTCCACCTACGAGCAGTACTTC. The variable domain in full, with the rest retrieved from reference TRBV18 and TRBJ2-7, is NAGVMQNPRHLVRRRGQEARLRCSPMKGHSHVYWYRQLPEEGLKFMVYLQKENIIDESGMPKERFSAEFPKEGPSILRIQQVVRGDSAAYFCASSRQGSTYEQYFGPGTRLTVT.

The chain has TRBV29-1 and TRBJ2-7, with TRBD2 as a possible D gene (7 bases). The V end lost 2 bases, the J end lost 5 bases, and 19 bases lay between the germline ends. Per the germline V gene, CDR1 is SQVTM and CDR2 is ANQGSEA. The CDR3 spans 15 residues. CDR3 sequence reads: CSVELLPWGGNEQYF. CDR3 nucleotide sequence: TGCAGCGTTGAACTGCTGCCCTGGGGGGGCAACGAGCAGTACTTC.

The V call is TRBV4-3, the J call TRBJ1-4; tentative D call: TRBD1 (6 bases). This CDR3 has 14 amino acids. V was cut by 3 bases and J by 7 bases, with 12 bases left in between. Germline CDR1 LGHNA, CDR2 YSLEER. The CDR3 DNA sequence: TGCGCCAGCAGCCACAGGGGTGGAGGTGAAAAACTGTTTTTT. The encoded protein is CASSHRGGGEKLFF.

V usage is TRBV15 and J usage is TRBJ2-1, with no clear D. V gave up 1 base and J gave up 9 bases, with 13 bases separating them. Germline lookup yields CDR1 LNHNV and CDR2 YYDKDF (reference sequence). This CDR3 has 14 amino acids. In DNA form, the CDR3 reads TGTGCCACCAGCAGAGGCAGGCCGCCGGTTGAGCAGTTCTTC. It codes for CATSRGRPPVEQFF. The whole variable domain, remainder taken from reference TRBV15 and TRBJ2-1, is DAMVIQNPRYQVTQFGKPVTLSCSQTLNHNVMYWYQQKSSQAPKLLFHYYDKDFNNEADTPDNFQSRRPNTSFCFLDIRSPGLGDTAMYLCATSRGRPPVEQFFGPGTRLTVL.

The rearrangement joins TRBV2 to TRBJ2-5, with 8 bases fitting TRBD2. Looked up from germline, CDR1 is SNHLY and CDR2 is FYNNEI. The CDR3 covers 14 residues. With V trimmed by 4 bases and J by 6 bases, 7 bases remained unmatched. The CDR3 reads CASSAPGLGKTQYF. In DNA form, the CDR3 reads TGTGCCAGCAGTGCCCCGGGACTAGGGAAGACCCAGTACTTC.

This clone came up a few times. The V call is TRBV4-1, the J call TRBJ1-4, with no clear D. The V and J ends lost 3 bases and 2 bases respectively, with 13 bases between them. CDR1 is MGHRA and CDR2 is YSYEKL in the germline V gene. CDR3 length: 16 residues. The CDR3 DNA sequence: TGCGCCAGCAGCCACGCTGGGCGAGAGACTAATGAAAAACTGTTTTTT. Translation: CASSHAGRETNEKLFF.

The chain recombines TRBV28 with TRBJ2-7, with D perhaps TRBD1 (6 bases). CDR3 length: 14 residues. Germline values: CDR1 MDHEN, CDR2 SYDVKM. The V gene lost 6 bases and the J gene lost 0 bases, with 12 bases spanning the gap. CDR3 sequence (DNA): TGTGCCAGCAGAATACAGGGAGTCTCCTACGAGCAGTACTTC. This codes for CASRIQGVSYEQYF.

V usage is TRBV29-1 and J usage is TRBJ1-4, with D possibly being TRBD1 (6 bases). Germline CDR1 reads SQVTM; CDR2 reads ANQGSEA. Deletions cut 7 bases from V and 8 bases from J, with 17 bases between. This CDR3 has 13 amino acids. CDR3 in DNA: TGCAGCGCGATGGGAGGGGGTCAGGAAAAACTGTTTTTT. Amino acid sequence: CSAMGGGQEKLFF.

This chain uses TRBV6-1 with TRBJ1-1, with 9 bases fitting TRBD1. CDR3 length: 18 amino acids. The germline V gene encodes CDR1 MNHNS and CDR2 SASEGT. J gave up 1 base and V 2 bases, and 11 bases lay outside the gene matches. The CDR3 DNA is TGTGCCAGCAGTGAAACCCCCGGGACAGGGAGGGCGAACACTGAAGCTTTCTTT. Translation gives CASSETPGTGRANTEAFF.

This chain uses TRBV7-8 with TRBJ1-1; 7 nucleotides line up with TRBD1. J gave up 4 bases and V 1 base, and 15 bases lay outside the gene matches. This CDR3 region has 18 residues. Germline values: CDR1 SGHVS, CDR2 FQNEAQ. This chain's CDR3 is CASSLESGRGTLGTEAFF. CDR3 nucleotide sequence: TGTGCCAGCAGCTTAGAGTCCGGCAGGGGGACGTTAGGCACTGAAGCTTTCTTT.